A single sample is the source of the 12 T cell receptor beta chains below, sequenced in a study of OX40 agonist ivuxolimab in advanced cancers. The table came from immunoSEQ multiplex PCR; TCRdb's copy has only in-frame clones and leaves some out. The sample holds 55,000 to 65,000 clones, more than 75% seen once. Sequenced here: CD4+ or CD8+ T cells sorted from blood, sampled in a trial of the OX40 agonist ivuxolimab. The receptors were sampled from an adult with an advanced solid tumor such as melanoma, head and neck, liver or kidney cancer.

The chain's CDR3 is CASSPEPSSYNEQFF. DNA for the CDR3: TGTGCCAGCAGCCCTGAACCTAGCTCCTACAATGAGCAGTTCTTC. V gene TRBV9 combines with J gene TRBJ2-1; D call uncertain. The V end was cut by 4 bases, the J end by 0 bases, with 11 bases between. The CDR3 covers 15 residues. Germline loops: CDR1 SGDLS, CDR2 YYNGEE.

The chain recombines TRBV4-1 with TRBJ2-5, with 8 bases aligning to TRBD1. CDR1 and CDR2 (germline): MGHRA, YSYEKL. This CDR3 has 17 residues. After removal of 1 base from V and 4 bases from J, the junction contained 11 bases not matched to a gene. CDR3 nucleotide sequence: TGCGCCAGCAGCCAAGGTGGACAGGGCGCTTTACGAGAGACCCAGTACTTC. Amino acid sequence: CASSQGGQGALRETQYF.

The genes are TRBV6-5 and TRBJ2-3, with 7 bases fitting TRBD2. The CDR3 has 13 residues. The junction had 5 bases not matched to a gene; V was cut back by 10 bases and J by 1 base. Germline CDR1 MNHEY, CDR2 SVGAGI. In DNA form, the CDR3 reads TGTGCCACCCGGGAGGATGGCACAGATACGCAGTATTTT. This gives the protein CATREDGTDTQYF.

The chain joins TRBV28 to TRBJ2-5; D remains ambiguous. The germline V gene has CDR1 MDHEN and CDR2 SYDVKM. Deletions cut 5 bases from V and 5 bases from J, with 9 bases between. The CDR3 length is 12 residues. CDR3 amino acids: CASSLVGETQYF. The CDR3 bases are TGTGCCAGCAGTCTTGTAGGGGAGACCCAGTACTTC.

This chain connects TRBV5-4 to TRBJ2-5; 9 positions match TRBD1. Germline-derived CDR1 and CDR2 are SGHNT and YYREEE (reference sequence). The CDR3 consists of 17 residues. The V and J ends lost 4 bases and 2 bases, in that order; junction bases with no gene match: 12. The CDR3 nucleotides read TGTGCCAGCAGCACACTGACAGGGGGAAGGAAACAAGAGACCCAGTACTTC. Amino acid sequence: CASSTLTGGRKQETQYF.

The V and J genes are TRBV7-2 and TRBJ2-3; TRBD2 agrees at 11 bases. J was trimmed by 5 bases and V by 3 bases; bases with no gene match: 7. The germline gives CDR1 SGHTA, CDR2 FQGNSA. The CDR3 runs 16 residues. The CDR3 DNA reads TGTGCCAGCAGCTTTCTTAGCGGGGGGGCCGGAGATACGCAGTATTTT. This encodes CASSFLSGGAGDTQYF. The variable domain in full, completed from reference TRBV7-2 and TRBJ2-3, reads GAGVSQSPSNKVTEKGKDVELRCDPISGHTALYWYRQSLGQGLEFLIYFQGNSAPDKSGLPSDRFSAERTGGSVSTLTIQRTQQEDSAVYLCASSFLSGGAGDTQYFGPGTRLTVL.

This chain uses TRBV28 with TRBJ1-5; no clear D. The V end was cut by 6 bases, the J end by 0 bases, with 3 bases between. CDR3 length: 12 amino acids. Germline CDR1 reads MDHEN; CDR2 reads SYDVKM. The CDR3 DNA follows: TGTGCCAGCAGGGGTAGCAATCAGCCCCAGCATTTT. Protein sequence: CASRGSNQPQHF.

The rearrangement uses TRBV5-4 and TRBJ1-1, with a weak D call TRBD1 (5 bases). The CDR3 totals 17 residues. From germline, CDR1 is SGHNT and CDR2 YYREEE (reference sequence). The V end lost 6 bases, the J end lost 2 bases, and 23 bases lay between the germline ends. CDR3 coding DNA: TGTGCCAGCAACCCGGTCATGGGGGTAGAGGAAAACACTGAAGCTTTCTTT. It translates to CASNPVMGVEENTEAFF.

This chain uses TRBV7-2 with TRBJ2-2; D is ambiguous. The V gene lost 2 bases and the J gene lost 4 bases, with 11 bases spanning the gap. CDR1 and CDR2 from the germline V gene are SGHTA and FQGNSA. This CDR3 has 15 residues. The CDR3 sequence: CASSLSRDPTGELFF. As DNA, the CDR3 is TGTGCCAGCAGCTTAAGTAGGGATCCCACCGGGGAGCTGTTTTTT.

The V call is TRBV28, the J call TRBJ1-2; possibly TRBD1 for D (6 bases). CDR3 length: 13 amino acids. V lost 0 bases, J lost 4 bases, and 6 bases lay in between. Germline-derived CDR1 and CDR2 are MDHEN and SYDVKM. The CDR3 DNA reads as TGTGCCAGCAGTTTATGGGGGGCCTATGGCTACACCTTC. This gives the protein CASSLWGAYGYTF.

The J gene is TRBJ2-1, the V gene TRBV9; 9 nucleotides align to TRBD1. This CDR3 has 15 residues. The ends lost 6 bases at V and 3 bases at J; junction bases unmatched: 7. From germline, CDR1 is SGDLS and CDR2 YYNGEE. This CDR3 reads CASIPWDRVYNEQFF. The CDR3 DNA reads TGTGCCAGCATCCCCTGGGACAGGGTCTACAATGAGCAGTTCTTC.

This chain connects TRBV6-6 to TRBJ1-5; maybe TRBD1 (5 bases). Germline CDR1 and CDR2: MNHNY and SVGAGI (reference sequence). Between the trimmed V and J ends, which lost 0 bases and 6 bases, there was a span of 12 bases. The CDR3 totals 15 residues. The CDR3 loop is CASSYSRGAFQPQHF. In nucleotides, the CDR3 is TGTGCCAGCAGTTACTCTCGGGGCGCGTTTCAGCCCCAGCATTTT.